The next 23 T cell receptor beta chains were all read from a single sample in a study of cytomegalovirus exposure and HLA in healthy donors. The PCR employed 60 Vbeta primers together with 13 Jbeta primers. The protocol was immunoSEQ multiplex PCR, while the TCRdb copy is restricted to in-frame clones and leaves out a portion. Here the sample spans 200,000 to 250,000 clones, about three quarters being singletons. Sequencing was done on a sample of PBMCs. These receptors all stem from a woman in her sixties in good health and CMV-seropositive.

This clone was counted a few times. The gene calls are TRBV18 and TRBJ1-2; 8 bases fit TRBD1. CDR1 KGHSH and CDR2 LQKENI come from the germline V gene. The trim removed 2 bases at V and 6 bases at J, leaving 2 bases unmatched. CDR3 length: 13 amino acids. Here the CDR3 reads CASSPGQGDGYTF. CDR3 coding DNA: TGTGCCAGCTCACCAGGACAGGGTGATGGCTACACCTTC.

About this clone: Additional DNA sequences in this sample encode the identical CDR3. This chain joins TRBV5-1 and TRBJ1-1, with D perhaps TRBD1 (6 bases). Deletions cut 4 bases from V and 0 bases from J, with 10 bases between. Germline lookup yields CDR1 SGHRS and CDR2 YFSETQ. CDR3 length: 14 residues. The CDR3 spells CASSVGQMNTEAFF. The CDR3 region has the DNA TGCGCCAGCAGCGTAGGACAGATGAACACTGAAGCTTTCTTT.

To note about this clone: An end of the junction does not agree with germline; a read error may underlie this. The genes are TRBV29-1 and TRBJ2-5; D gene unclear. CDR1 and CDR2 (germline): SQVTM, ANQGSEA. The CDR3 runs 12 residues. The CDR3 nucleotides are TGCAGCGTTGGATTCGGCCAAGAGGCCCAGTACTTC. It codes for CSVGFGQEAQYF.

The rearrangement links TRBV15 to TRBJ2-2; D possibly corresponds to TRBD1 (5 bases). The germline V gene encodes CDR1 LNHNV and CDR2 YYDKDF (reference sequence). The CDR3 covers 17 residues. Trimming took 0 bases from V and 0 from J, leaving 11 bases between them. Here the CDR3 DNA reads TGTGCCACCAGCAGAGATCCCCAGACAGCGAACACCGGGGAGCTGTTTTTT. This gives the protein CATSRDPQTANTGELFF.

The V gene is TRBV5-4, the J gene TRBJ1-2; tentative D call: TRBD1 (6 bases). CDR3 length: 17 amino acids. Trimming cost V 5 bases and J 8 bases, with 28 bases left between them. CDR1 is SGHNT, CDR2 YYREEE, per germline (reference sequence). The chain's CDR3 is CASSPPKPQGRLGGYTF. The CDR3 coding sequence is TGTGCCAGCAGTCCACCAAAACCGCAGGGGCGATTGGGGGGCTACACCTTC.

This clone has only a few counts. The chain carries TRBV5-5 and TRBJ2-3, with TRBD2 matching over 9 bases. The CDR3 has 14 residues. CDR1 and CDR2 from the germline V gene are SGHKS and YYEKEE (reference sequence). The J segment lost 1 base and the V segment lost 4 bases, leaving 1 base of the junction unmatched. The CDR3 here is CASSAGGGTDTQYF. The CDR3 bases are TGTGCCAGCAGCGCGGGGGGGGGCACAGATACGCAGTATTTT.

The CDR3 sequence is CASSLGPTGLNQPQHF. In DNA, the CDR3 is TGTGCCAGCAGCTTGGGGCCCACCGGACTCAATCAGCCCCAGCATTTT. The V call is TRBV5-6, the J call TRBJ1-5; D not resolved. The CDR3 spans 16 residues. Germline values: CDR1 SGHDT, CDR2 YYEEEE. V gave up 0 bases and J gave up 3 bases, with 13 bases separating them.

This chain links TRBV5-4 with TRBJ1-3; TRBD1 aligns across 7 bases. V shed 3 bases and J 0 bases; nucleotides not matched to a gene: 12. This CDR3 spans 18 amino acids. Germline values: CDR1 SGHNT, CDR2 YYREEE (reference sequence). The CDR3 loop reads CASSSTRQGAASGNTIYF. In nucleotides, the CDR3 is TGTGCCAGCAGCTCCACACGACAGGGAGCAGCCTCTGGAAACACCATATATTTT.

The chain carries TRBV19 and TRBJ1-5, with D possibly TRBD1 on 5 matching bases. This CDR3 spans 13 amino acids. Trimming cost V 3 bases and J 5 bases, with 8 bases left between them. Germline CDR1 reads LNHDA; CDR2 reads SQIVND (reference sequence). The CDR3 coding sequence is TGTGCCAGTAGTATGGGGACTGATCAGCCCCAGCATTTT. This encodes CASSMGTDQPQHF.

This clone is a singleton in its sample. The chain employs TRBV15 and TRBJ1-5; 12 bases line up with TRBD1. Trimming at V came to 3 bases and at J to 7 bases, leaving 7 bases not matched to a gene. Germline assignment: CDR1 LNHNV and CDR2 YYDKDF (reference sequence). This CDR3 has 16 amino acids. The DNA of the CDR3 is TGTGCCACCAGCAGGTGGGGACAGGGGGCTAGGCAGCCCCAGCATTTT. It specifies CATSRWGQGARQPQHF.

This clone has just a few counts. The V call is TRBV6-5, the J call TRBJ2-7, with a tentative D call TRBD1 (6 bases). The V gene's germline CDR1 is MNHEY and CDR2 SVGAGI. Trimming removed 6 bases at V and 5 bases at J, with 20 bases between. The CDR3 sequence is 15 residues long. The CDR3 loop reads CASRPGHPDSDEQYF. CDR3 sequence (DNA): TGTGCCAGCAGGCCGGGACATCCGGATTCAGACGAGCAGTACTTC.

The chain uses TRBV28 and TRBJ1-2; TRBD1 aligns across 8 bases. V gave up 11 bases and J gave up 7 bases; unmatched junction bases: 9. There are 12 residues in the CDR3. Germline V gene sequence: CDR1 MDHEN, CDR2 SYDVKM. For the CDR3, the DNA is TGTGCCCTCCCGTCAGGGGGCCCTGGCTACACCTTC. Translated: CALPSGGPGYTF.

This rearrangement joins TRBV4-2 to TRBJ2-5; 7 bases agree with TRBD2. The V segment lost 0 bases and the J segment 5 bases; nucleotides outside the gene matches: 12. The CDR3 is 17 amino acids. Germline V gives CDR1 LGHNA, CDR2 YNFKEQ. In DNA, the CDR3 is TGTGCCAGCAGCCAAGAACCTTCCGGGACTAATGCGGAGACCCAGTACTTC. As protein: CASSQEPSGTNAETQYF.

The genes are TRBV9 and TRBJ2-2; 10 nucleotides match TRBD2. Trimming removed 2 bases from V and 6 bases from J; junction bases left unmatched: 4. Per the germline V gene, CDR1 is SGDLS and CDR2 is YYNGEE. There are 15 residues in the CDR3. In DNA, the CDR3 is TGTGCCAGCAGCGTTGGACTAGCGGCGTCCGGGGAGCTGTTTTTT. It is translated as CASSVGLAASGELFF.

This clone was picked up a small number of times. The V call is TRBV6-5, the J call TRBJ1-2; 7 positions agree with TRBD1. V shed 7 bases, J shed 6 bases, and the junction held 8 bases outside the gene matches. This CDR3 is 13 amino acids long. Germline CDR1 and CDR2: MNHEY and SVGAGI. CDR3 residues: CASNKGTADGYTF. CDR3 bases: TGTGCCAGCAACAAGGGGACAGCTGATGGCTACACCTTC.

The chain recombines TRBV27 with TRBJ2-5; TRBD2 matches at 8 bases. Looked up from germline, CDR1 is MNHEY and CDR2 is SMNVEV (reference sequence). Trimming cost V 6 bases and J 1 base; bases outside gene matches: 7. The CDR3 is 15 amino acids. CDR3 sequence reads: CASRGGRGGQETQYF. The DNA for the CDR3 is TGTGCCAGCAGAGGAGGACGGGGGGGCCAAGAGACCCAGTACTTC.

The genes are TRBV7-2 and TRBJ1-2; D may be TRBD1 (5 bases). Germline V gene sequence: CDR1 SGHTA, CDR2 FQGNSA. V was clipped by 5 bases and J by 1 base, with 14 bases between them. The CDR3 spans 15 residues. The DNA for the CDR3 is TGTGCCAGCAGCGCCCAGGGCACGGTTAACTATGGCTACACCTTC. Its translation: CASSAQGTVNYGYTF.

The V gene is TRBV7-8, the J gene TRBJ2-3; 8 bases agree with TRBD2. Germline V gene sequence: CDR1 SGHVS, CDR2 FQNEAQ. V gave up 1 base and J gave up 0 bases; unmatched junction bases: 6. The CDR3 contains 17 residues. The chain's CDR3 is CASSLGTSRTSTDTQYF. The CDR3 coding sequence is TGTGCCAGCAGCTTAGGGACTAGCAGAACTAGCACAGATACGCAGTATTTT.

This chain joins TRBV5-1 and TRBJ1-2, with 11 bases fitting TRBD1. CDR1 SGHRS and CDR2 YFSETQ come from the germline V gene. V lost 5 bases and J lost 5; bases outside the gene matches: 5. This CDR3 comprises 14 residues. The CDR3 loop is CASRPGQGGYGYTF. The CDR3 coding sequence is TGCGCCAGCAGACCGGGACAGGGGGGATATGGCTACACCTTC.

The chain's CDR3 is CASSLATGTQGVYEQYF. The CDR3 DNA reads TGCGCCAGCAGCTTGGCAACTGGAACACAGGGAGTATACGAGCAGTACTTC. The chain joins TRBV5-1 to TRBJ2-7; perhaps TRBD1 as D (6 bases). The germline CDR1 and CDR2 sequences are SGHRS and YFSETQ. Trimming stripped 0 bases from V and 4 bases from J, with 20 bases between. The CDR3 totals 17 residues.

The gene calls are TRBV7-2 and TRBJ2-7; TRBD1 matches at 7 bases. CDR3 length equals 14 residues. V was pared by 5 bases and J by 1 base, with 5 bases of the junction left unmatched. Germline assignment: CDR1 SGHTA and CDR2 FQGNSA. The CDR3 bases are TGTGCCAGCAGCCCCGGACAGGAATCCTACGAGCAGTACTTC. It encodes CASSPGQESYEQYF.

V is TRBV15 and J is TRBJ2-3, with unresolved D. Trimming stripped 0 bases from V and 2 bases from J, with 12 bases between. The length of the CDR3 is 16 residues. Germline CDR1 and CDR2: LNHNV and YYDKDF (reference sequence). The CDR3 nucleotides read TGTGCCACCAGCAGAGATCAGAGAGGTTCCACAGATACGCAGTATTTT. Protein: CATSRDQRGSTDTQYF. Variable domain in full (rest from reference TRBV15 and TRBJ2-3): DAMVIQNPRYQVTQFGKPVTLSCSQTLNHNVMYWYQQKSSQAPKLLFHYYDKDFNNEADTPDNFQSRRPNTSFCFLDIRSPGLGDTAMYLCATSRDQRGSTDTQYFGPGTRLTVL.

This clone appeared once. The chain has TRBV27 and TRBJ2-1; 7 nucleotides match TRBD1. V was clipped by 0 bases and J by 3 bases; unmatched bases: 2. Germline loops: CDR1 MNHEY, CDR2 SMNVEV (reference sequence). The CDR3 runs to 15 residues. In nucleotides, the CDR3 is TGTGCCAGCAGTTTATCAGGGGGCGACTACAATGAGCAGTTCTTC. Translating gives CASSLSGGDYNEQFF.